The 21 T cell receptor beta chains listed next were all sequenced from one sample in a study of cytomegalovirus exposure and HLA in healthy donors. 13 Jbeta primers and 60 Vbeta primers were used for the PCR. Sequencing was performed with immunoSEQ multiplex PCR; in TCRdb, only in-frame clones are kept and a portion is missing. The sample comprises 75,000 to 90,000 clones, 60% to 85% of which are singletons, and roughly a fifth rests with the top ten. The specimen was PBMCs. The source of these receptors is a woman aged 40 to 55 in good health and CMV-seropositive.

This chain links TRBV27 with TRBJ1-1, with 8 bases identical to TRBD1. The CDR3 is 19 residues long. Trimming took 6 bases from V and 3 from J; bases not matched to a gene: 21. Looked up from germline, CDR1 is MNHEY and CDR2 is SMNVEV (reference sequence). This chain's CDR3 is CASSTFLRGRGSRDTEAFF. CDR3 DNA: TGTGCCAGCAGCACCTTTCTCAGGGGGCGGGGGAGTAGGGACACTGAAGCTTTCTTT.

The chain has TRBV2 and TRBJ2-7; 7 nucleotides match TRBD1. The germline V gene encodes CDR1 SNHLY and CDR2 FYNNEI. With 3 bases clipped from V and 3 bases from J, the junction kept 8 bases outside the gene matches. This CDR3 spans 15 amino acids. The CDR3 DNA reads TGTGCCAGCAGTGATCCCCAGGGGGATTTCTACGAGCAGTACTTC. Protein sequence: CASSDPQGDFYEQYF.

This CDR3 is CASRSLGTGLPYEQYF. The DNA of the CDR3 is TGTGCCAGCAGGAGTCTCGGGACAGGGCTTCCCTACGAGCAGTACTTC. V is TRBV27 and J is TRBJ2-7; 9 bases line up with TRBD1. V lost 6 bases and J lost 2; bases outside the gene matches: 11. This CDR3 has 16 amino acids. The V gene's germline CDR1 is MNHEY and CDR2 SMNVEV (reference sequence).

This rearrangement joins TRBV11-2 to TRBJ1-1, with D uncertain. V lost 6 bases to trimming and J lost 4 bases, with 12 bases between them. CDR3 length: 13 amino acids. From germline, CDR1 is SGHAT and CDR2 FQNNGV. CDR3 loop: CASSRTGATEAFF. The CDR3 region has the DNA TGTGCCAGCAGTCGGACGGGAGCCACTGAAGCTTTCTTT. Full variable domain (missing parts from reference TRBV11-2 and TRBJ1-1): EAGVAQSPRYKIIEKRQSVAFWCNPISGHATLYWYQQILGQGPKLLIQFQNNGVVDDSQLPKDRFSAERLKGVDSTLKIQPAKLEDSAVYLCASSRTGATEAFFGQGTRLTVV.

This chain links TRBV28 with TRBJ2-3; 8 bases map to TRBD1. This CDR3 has 15 amino acids. Germline V gene sequence: CDR1 MDHEN, CDR2 SYDVKM. The trim removed 6 bases at V and 7 bases at J, leaving 12 bases unmatched. CDR3 loop: CASRSGQEGLNTQYF. In DNA, the CDR3 is TGTGCCAGCAGGTCGGGACAGGAGGGTTTAAATACGCAGTATTTT.

The rearrangement uses TRBV5-1 and TRBJ1-2, with TRBD1 matching over 8 bases. This CDR3 has 16 residues. With 2 bases clipped from V and 8 bases from J, the junction kept 14 bases outside the gene matches. Looked up from germline, CDR1 is SGHRS and CDR2 is YFSETQ. The CDR3 region is CASSFMDREVFGGYTF. DNA of the CDR3: TGCGCCAGCAGCTTTATGGACAGGGAGGTTTTTGGCGGCTACACCTTC.

V and J are TRBV7-9 and TRBJ2-1, with 15 nucleotides matching TRBD2. The V segment lost 5 bases and the J segment 4 bases; nucleotides outside the gene matches: 9. The germline V gene encodes CDR1 SEHNR and CDR2 FQNEAQ (reference sequence). The CDR3 sequence is 18 residues long. Here the CDR3 reads CASSESLGLAGGYNEQFF. Here the CDR3 DNA reads TGTGCCAGCAGCGAAAGCTTGGGACTAGCGGGGGGATACAATGAGCAGTTCTTC. Filled out from reference TRBV7-9 and TRBJ2-1, the complete variable domain reads DTGVSQNPRHKITKRGQNVTFRCDPISEHNRLYWYRQTLGQGPEFLTYFQNEAQLEKSRLLSDRFSAERPKGSFSTLEIQRTEQGDSAMYLCASSESLGLAGGYNEQFFGPGTRLTVL.

In DNA form, the CDR3 reads TGTGCCAGCAGCTCCCCGACGACAGGGACGAGGAAGGAAGCTTTCTTT. Its translation is CASSSPTTGTRKEAFF. The chain employs TRBV7-2 and TRBJ1-1, with 7 nucleotides matching TRBD1. The V segment lost 4 bases and the J segment 8 bases; nucleotides outside the gene matches: 16. The germline gives CDR1 SGHTA, CDR2 FQGNSA. CDR3 length: 16 amino acids. The whole variable domain, remainder taken from reference TRBV7-2 and TRBJ1-1, is GAGVSQSPSNKVTEKGKDVELRCDPISGHTALYWYRQSLGQGLEFLIYFQGNSAPDKSGLPSDRFSAERTGGSVSTLTIQRTQQEDSAVYLCASSSPTTGTRKEAFFGQGTRLTVV.

The rearrangement links TRBV29-1 to TRBJ1-1, with D uncertain. Trimming took 1 base from V and 10 from J, leaving 7 bases between them. This CDR3 is built from 10 residues. From germline, CDR1 is SQVTM and CDR2 ANQGSEA. This CDR3 reads CSVEGVIAFF. CDR3 DNA sequence: TGCAGCGTTGAAGGAGTTATAGCTTTCTTT.

CDR3 DNA sequence: TGTGCCTACCTGGGACAGAGCACAGATACGCAGTATTTT. Encoded protein: CAYLGQSTDTQYF. The chain has TRBV30 and TRBJ2-3; 7 bases map to TRBD1. The V gene end was trimmed by 7 bases and the J gene end by 0 bases; junction bases not matched to a gene: 4. The CDR3 contains 13 residues. Germline-derived CDR1 and CDR2 are GTSNPN and SVGIG (reference sequence).

The chain combines TRBV15 with TRBJ2-7; 10 bases match TRBD1. The CDR3 is 15 amino acids. Looked up from germline, CDR1 is LNHNV and CDR2 is YYDKDF (reference sequence). The trim removed 3 bases at V and 4 bases at J, leaving 6 bases unmatched. The chain's CDR3 is CATSRQRQGAYEQYF. In nucleotides, the CDR3 is TGTGCCACCAGCAGGCAAAGACAGGGGGCTTACGAGCAGTACTTC.

This clone was recorded a few times. The J gene is TRBJ1-3, the V gene TRBV30; D call uncertain. V was trimmed by 5 bases and J by 0 bases, leaving 5 bases between them. The CDR3 is made up of 12 amino acids. Germline V lookup: CDR1 GTSNPN, CDR2 SVGIG (reference sequence). The CDR3 region has the DNA TGTGCCTGGGGCCACTCTGGAAACACCATATATTTT. Amino acid sequence: CAWGHSGNTIYF.

The CDR3 DNA sequence: TGTGCCAGCAGTGAGCAAAGACTTAAAGCTTTCTTT. Translating gives CASSEQRLKAFF. V usage is TRBV2 and J usage is TRBJ1-1; D gene ambiguous. The length of the CDR3 is 12 residues. The V end was cut by 3 bases, the J end by 9 bases, with 11 bases between. CDR1 is SNHLY, CDR2 FYNNEI, per germline.

This chain connects TRBV5-4 to TRBJ2-3, with TRBD2 matching 13 bases. Germline CDR1 is SGHNT and CDR2 is YYREEE (reference sequence). Germline trimming cut 2 bases from V and 6 bases from J; bases unmatched to any gene: 6. The CDR3 covers 16 residues. This CDR3 is CASSLTSGGAWDTQYF. In DNA, the CDR3 is TGTGCCAGCAGCTTAACTAGCGGGGGGGCTTGGGATACGCAGTATTTT.

V is TRBV6-1 and J is TRBJ1-3; D unclear. Germline CDR1 is MNHNS and CDR2 is SASEGT. The CDR3 loop spans 13 amino acids. Trimming left V 4 bases short and J 2 bases short, with 6 bases between. This CDR3 is CASSGLPGNTIYF. CDR3 DNA: TGTGCCAGCAGTGGGCTTCCTGGAAACACCATATATTTT.

This chain joins TRBV27 and TRBJ2-1; 12 bases line up with TRBD2. The germline CDR1 and CDR2 sequences are MNHEY and SMNVEV (reference sequence). CDR3 length: 17 amino acids. After removal of 1 base from V and 8 bases from J, the junction contained 9 bases not matched to a gene. The CDR3 loop is CASSLFASGRALDEQFF. CDR3 DNA: TGTGCCAGCAGTTTATTTGCTAGCGGGAGGGCCCTCGATGAGCAGTTCTTC.

This clone was recorded at least ten times. The rearrangement uses TRBV5-6 and TRBJ2-4, with D tentatively TRBD1 (5 bases). Trimming stripped 4 bases from V and 0 bases from J, with 17 bases between. The germline gives CDR1 SGHDT, CDR2 YYEEEE. The CDR3 length is 17 residues. This CDR3 is CASSKPTVSLAKNIQYF. The CDR3 DNA reads TGTGCCAGCAGCAAACCGACAGTTTCACTAGCCAAAAACATTCAGTACTTC.

V and J are TRBV4-1 and TRBJ2-1, with D possibly being TRBD2 (6 bases). This CDR3 spans 17 amino acids. Germline loops: CDR1 MGHRA, CDR2 YSYEKL. Trimming shortened V by 2 bases and J by 0 bases, and 14 bases separated the two germline ends. CDR3 loop: CASSQPPGGSSYNEQFF. DNA of the CDR3: TGCGCCAGCAGCCAACCACCTGGGGGGAGCTCCTACAATGAGCAGTTCTTC.

This chain links TRBV4-1 with TRBJ2-1; D perhaps matches TRBD1 (5 bases). V lost 4 bases to trimming and J lost 6 bases, with 22 bases between them. Germline assignment: CDR1 MGHRA and CDR2 YSYEKL. The CDR3 consists of 17 residues. CDR3 DNA: TGCGCCAGCAGCCCATATTTCCAGGGCACGAAGGCCAATGAGCAGTTCTTC. This sequence encodes CASSPYFQGTKANEQFF.

The V gene is TRBV10-3, the J gene TRBJ1-1; the D gene is possibly TRBD1 (6 bases). The germline CDR1 and CDR2 sequences are ENHRY and SYGVKD. CDR3 length: 13 residues. Trimming took 6 bases from V and 3 from J, leaving 11 bases between them. The CDR3 protein is CAISRGSDTEAFF. CDR3 DNA sequence: TGTGCCATCAGCAGGGGTTCTGACACTGAAGCTTTCTTT.

The genes are TRBV29-1 and TRBJ2-5, with D perhaps matching TRBD1 (5 bases). Germline V gives CDR1 SQVTM, CDR2 ANQGSEA. This CDR3 is 13 amino acids long. Trimming cost V 4 bases and J 5 bases, with 14 bases left between them. CDR3 protein: CSVVQGGPETQYF. CDR3 DNA sequence: TGCAGCGTTGTCCAGGGTGGGCCGGAGACCCAGTACTTC.